These T cell receptor beta chains were read from a single sample in a study of chemoradiotherapy in HPV16-positive cancers. Clones were sequenced by immunoSEQ multiplex PCR, and TCRdb holds only the in-frame ones, with some missing. This table has around 12,000 clones, roughly 89% appearing once. The sequencing here drew on blood, taken from a patient who underwent chemoradiotherapy. These receptor sequences come from a human donor with HPV-associated anogenital cancer. The CDR3 runs from the conserved cysteine through the conserved F or W. The D gene is left open where the match is weak. Clone size is given for some rows only: seen once, a few or many times, or a class if the clone is expanded.

DNA	CDR3	size	V	J	D
TGTGCCAGCAGCAGACCTAGCGGGCCATACAATGAGCAGTTCTTC	CASSRPSGPYNEQFF	.	TRBV7-9	TRBJ2-1	TRBD2
TGTGCCAGCAGTTCCCGAAGTACCGGGGAGCTGTTTTTT	CASSSRSTGELFF	few	TRBV27	TRBJ2-2	.
TGCGCCAGCAGCTTGGCGCCGGGACACCAGAACACTGAAGCTTTCTTT	CASSLAPGHQNTEAFF	.	TRBV5-1	TRBJ1-1	.
TGTGCCAGCAGTTTAAGGGGGCCCAGTTCCTACGAGCAGTACTTC	CASSLRGPSSYEQYF	once	TRBV27	TRBJ2-7	TRBD1
TGTGCCAGCAGTGACTGGGCGGGAGGAGCCTACGAGCAGTACTTC	CASSDWAGGAYEQYF	.	TRBV2	TRBJ2-7	TRBD2
TGTGCCAGCAGCCCCGGGACAGGGGGCTTCTACGAGCAGTACTTC	CASSPGTGGFYEQYF	.	TRBV21-1	TRBJ2-7	.
TGTGCCAGTAACCCAAACAGGGTCACTAATGAAAAACTGTTTTTT	CASNPNRVTNEKLFF	.	TRBV19	TRBJ1-4	.
TGTGCCAGTAGTATCGAACTAGGAGAGCAGTTCTTC	CASSIELGEQFF	.	TRBV19	TRBJ2-1	.
TGCGCCAGCAGCACCGGGGGGCCGAACACTGAAGCTTTCTTT	CASSTGGPNTEAFF	.	TRBV5-1	TRBJ1-1	.
TGTGCCAGCAGCTTACCGGGACAGCGGGTTTCACCCCTCCACTTT	CASSLPGQRVSPLHF	.	TRBV13	TRBJ1-6	TRBD1
TGTGCCAGCAGTACACCGGGACAGGGAGATGGAGAGACCCAGTACTTC	CASSTPGQGDGETQYF	.	TRBV28	TRBJ2-5	TRBD1
TGTGCCAGCAGCTCCGGTGGGGTAGGGGGGGTTCTCTACGAGCAGTACTTC	CASSSGGVGGVLYEQYF	.	TRBV7-2	TRBJ2-7	.
TGTGCCAGCAGTGACAGGGAGTATAACTATGGCTACACCTTC	CASSDREYNYGYTF	.	TRBV28	TRBJ1-2	TRBD1
TGTGCCAGCAGCCAAGACACAGGGGGCTACGAGCAGTACTTC	CASSQDTGGYEQYF	medium-sized	TRBV4-2	TRBJ2-7	TRBD1
TGTGCCAGTACCCGGGTGAAGGGGTCTAGACGAAGCTCTGGAAACACCATATATTTT	CASTRVKGSRRSSGNTIYF	.	TRBV19	TRBJ1-3	.
TGTGCCATCAGTGGTCCGACAGGGTATGAAGCTTTCTTT	CAISGPTGYEAFF	.	TRBV10-3	TRBJ1-1	TRBD1
TGTGCCAGTAGCCCTCGGGACTCTGGAAACACCATATATTTT	CASSPRDSGNTIYF	.	TRBV19	TRBJ1-3	.
TGTGCCAGCAGACCTACCCCAGGGAGCAATCAGCCCCAGCATTTT	CASRPTPGSNQPQHF	.	TRBV6-5	TRBJ1-5	.
TGTGCCAGCAGTGAAGCCAGGGACAATCAGCCCCAGCATTTT	CASSEARDNQPQHF	.	TRBV2	TRBJ1-5	.
TGTGCCACCTCGACAGGGCAACACTACGAGCAGTACTTC	CATSTGQHYEQYF	.	TRBV6-1	TRBJ2-7	TRBD1
TGTGCCAGCTCACCACCGGTAAGGGAGACCCAGTACTTC	CASSPPVRETQYF	.	TRBV18	TRBJ2-5	.
TGTGCCAGTAGTATTGGGGGCGGCTTTTACGAGCAGTACTTC	CASSIGGGFYEQYF	.	TRBV19	TRBJ2-7	.
TGCGCCAGCAGCCAAGATAGGGACAGGATAGTGGATGAGCAGTTCTTC	CASSQDRDRIVDEQFF	.	TRBV4-1	TRBJ2-1	TRBD1
TGTGCCAGCAGCCCCCGACAGGGCGCCACAGATACGCAGTATTTT	CASSPRQGATDTQYF	.	TRBV9	TRBJ2-3	TRBD1
TGTGCCATCAGTGAAAGGACGTCTTACAATCAGCCCCAGCATTTT	CAISERTSYNQPQHF	.	TRBV10-3	TRBJ1-5	.
TGCGCCAGCAGCATAGGGACAGGGTGGACCGGGGAGCTGTTTTTT	CASSIGTGWTGELFF	once	TRBV5-1	TRBJ2-2	TRBD1
TGTGCCAGCTCACCAAGGCAGGGGGCCGGAGGCACTGAAGCTTTCTTT	CASSPRQGAGGTEAFF	once	TRBV18	TRBJ1-1	TRBD1
TGTGCCAGCAGGGCGGGCACAGATACGCAGTATTTT	CASRAGTDTQYF	.	TRBV6-6	TRBJ2-3	.
TGTGCCAGCACCTCAAATGGGGAGCTGTTTTTT	CASTSNGELFF	.	TRBV9	TRBJ2-2	.
TGTGCCAGCAGCTTAGTGGGTAGCGGGGGTGGCAATGAGCAGTTCTTC	CASSLVGSGGGNEQFF	.	TRBV7-9	TRBJ2-1	TRBD2
TGTGCCAGCAGTAGGAGGACTAGCGGGAGGAAAGAGCAGTACTTC	CASSRRTSGRKEQYF	few	TRBV28	TRBJ2-7	TRBD2
TGTGCCAGCAGTTTATGGGGTGGTGCTAGCAATCAGCCCCAGCATTTT	CASSLWGGASNQPQHF	.	TRBV28	TRBJ1-5	.
TGTGCCACCAGCAGAGATCTTCCGGATACGCAGTATTTT	CATSRDLPDTQYF	.	TRBV15	TRBJ2-3	.
TGTGCCAGCAGTCCCGGGACAGGCAGCTATGGCTACACCTTC	CASSPGTGSYGYTF	.	TRBV28	TRBJ1-2	TRBD1
TGTGCCAGCACCACCCCGAGCCTCGCGCCCGGGTCCGAAGCTTTCTTT	CASTTPSLAPGSEAFF	.	TRBV28	TRBJ1-1	.
TGCGCCAGCAGCTTGGGGGCGACGACCACTGAAGCTTTCTTT	CASSLGATTTEAFF	.	TRBV5-1	TRBJ1-1	.
TGTGCCAGCAGCCAAGGGGGGAGCCTCCTACGGCAGTACTTC	CASSQGGSLLRQYF	.	TRBV14	TRBJ2-5	.
TGTGCCAGCAGCTTAGGGCAGGGACCCATCAATGAGCAGTTCTTC	CASSLGQGPINEQFF	.	TRBV11-2	TRBJ2-1	.
TGTGCCAGCGGGGACGCGAGGACAGTTTACTTT	CASGDARTVYF	few	TRBV7-9	TRBJ1-6	.
TGCGCCAGCAGCCAAGAACAAGTGGGACAGGGATATGAAAAACTGTTTTTT	CASSQEQVGQGYEKLFF	.	TRBV4-3	TRBJ1-4	TRBD1
TGTGCCAGCAGCCCGACAGGGCCGGGAATGAACACTGAAGCTTTCTTT	CASSPTGPGMNTEAFF	.	TRBV7-6	TRBJ1-1	TRBD1
TGCGCCAGCAGCTTGGGTGGTCGGGGCATAAACACAGATACGCAGTATTTT	CASSLGGRGINTDTQYF	.	TRBV5-1	TRBJ2-3	.
TGTGCCAGTAGTTCGGGGACAGGGTCGGGGCCCTACGAGCAGTACTTC	CASSSGTGSGPYEQYF	.	TRBV19	TRBJ2-7	TRBD1
TGTGCCAGCTTGAAGGGTTTGGGAAACACCATATATTTT	CASLKGLGNTIYF	.	TRBV11-2	TRBJ1-3	.
TGTGCCAGCAGCTGGGACGTAAGGAAAAATGAAAAACTGTTTTTT	CASSWDVRKNEKLFF	.	TRBV7-2	TRBJ1-4	.
TGCGCCAGCAAAGTGGCAAGCTCCTACAATGAGCAGTTCTTC	CASKVASSYNEQFF	.	TRBV5-1	TRBJ2-1	.
TGTGCCAGCAGCTTTTACAGGGGTAAAGGGGATACGCAGTATTTT	CASSFYRGKGDTQYF	.	TRBV7-9	TRBJ2-3	TRBD1
TGTGCTAGTTGGAGCGGGCACACAGATACGCAGTATTTT	CASWSGHTDTQYF	.	TRBV12-5	TRBJ2-3	.
TGTGCCAGCAGCTCGGCCCGGGACAGGGGGAGGAATGAGCAGTTCTTC	CASSSARDRGRNEQFF	.	TRBV7-3	TRBJ2-1	TRBD1
TGTGCCAGCTCACCACAGGGGGGCTACAATGAGCAGTTCTTC	CASSPQGGYNEQFF	once	TRBV18	TRBJ2-1	.
TGTGCCAGCAGTGAAAGGATTAGAGGGGGTTACGAGCAGTACTTC	CASSERIRGGYEQYF	.	TRBV6-1	TRBJ2-7	.
TGTGCCAGCTGTCGGACAGGTTCCACAGATACGCAGTATTTT	CASCRTGSTDTQYF	once	TRBV2	TRBJ2-3	TRBD1
TGTGCCAGCAGCTTATTCTACAGGGCGAATGGCTACACCTTC	CASSLFYRANGYTF	.	TRBV7-6	TRBJ1-2	.
TGTGCCAGCAGTTCAGGGGCCTGGGCCGGGGAGCTGTTTTTT	CASSSGAWAGELFF	.	TRBV27	TRBJ2-2	.
TGTGCCAGCTCCTCCTTGGGTACCCCCATTCATCGGCAGTTCTTC	CASSSLGTPIHRQFF	once	TRBV6-5	TRBJ2-1	.
TGTGCCAGCAGGGGGACACTTGCTGGCGAGCAGTACTTC	CASRGTLAGEQYF	.	TRBV28	TRBJ2-7	.